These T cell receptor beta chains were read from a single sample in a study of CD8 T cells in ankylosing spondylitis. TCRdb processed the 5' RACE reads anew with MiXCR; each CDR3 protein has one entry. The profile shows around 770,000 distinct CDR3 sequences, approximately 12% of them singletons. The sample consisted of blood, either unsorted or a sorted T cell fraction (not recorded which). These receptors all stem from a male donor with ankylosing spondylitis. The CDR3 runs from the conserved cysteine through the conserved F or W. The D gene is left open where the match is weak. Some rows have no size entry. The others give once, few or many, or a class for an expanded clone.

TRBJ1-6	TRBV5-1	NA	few	CASSLDPAGLNSPLHF	TGCGCCAGCAGCTTGGACCCGGCGGGGTTAAATTCACCCCTCCACTTT
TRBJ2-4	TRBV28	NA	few	CASSPTQGRTAKNIQYF	TGTGCCAGCAGTCCCACACAGGGGAGGACGGCCAAAAACATTCAGTACTTC
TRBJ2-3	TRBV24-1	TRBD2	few	CATSLAGEDTQYF	TGTGCCACCTCACTAGCGGGAGAGGATACGCAGTATTTT
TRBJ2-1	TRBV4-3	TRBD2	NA	CASSPLGTMEGEQFF	TGCGCCAGCAGCCCCCTTGGGACTATGGAAGGGGAGCAGTTCTTC
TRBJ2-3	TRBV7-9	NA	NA	CASSSVGTDTQYF	TGTGCCAGCAGCTCAGTCGGTACAGATACGCAGTATTTT
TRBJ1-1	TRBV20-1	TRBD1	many	CSARRTGPEAFF	TGCAGTGCCCGAAGGACAGGGCCTGAAGCTTTCTTT
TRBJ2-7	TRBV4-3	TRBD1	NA	CASSPRLKGAYEQYF	TGCGCCAGCAGCCCCCGTTTGAAGGGGGCTTACGAGCAGTACTTC
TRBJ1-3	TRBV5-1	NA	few	CASSWMGRFSGNTIYF	TGCGCCAGCAGCTGGATGGGACGGTTCTCTGGAAACACCATATATTTT
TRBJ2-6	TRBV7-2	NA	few	CASSFKALGANVLTF	TGTGCCAGCAGCTTCAAGGCATTGGGGGCCAACGTCCTGACTTTC
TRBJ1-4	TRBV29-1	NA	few	CSVCVRAATNEKLFF	TGCAGCGTCTGTGTCCGGGCCGCAACTAATGAAAAACTGTTTTTT
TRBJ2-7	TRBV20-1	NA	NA	CSAKKRPMDPGQYF	TGCAGTGCCAAAAAGAGACCCATGGACCCCGGGCAGTACTTC
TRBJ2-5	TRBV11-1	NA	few	CASRKGPPRDTLKETQYF	TGTGCCAGCCGCAAAGGGCCCCCCCGGGACACATTAAAAGAGACCCAGTACTTC
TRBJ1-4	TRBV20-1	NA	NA	CSARDPLKGRPEKLFF	TGCAGTGCTAGAGACCCCCTTAAAGGCCGTCCAGAAAAACTGTTTTTT
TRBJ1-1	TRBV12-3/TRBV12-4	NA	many	CASSGYKGTEAFF	TGTGCCAGCAGTGGATACAAGGGCACTGAAGCTTTCTTT